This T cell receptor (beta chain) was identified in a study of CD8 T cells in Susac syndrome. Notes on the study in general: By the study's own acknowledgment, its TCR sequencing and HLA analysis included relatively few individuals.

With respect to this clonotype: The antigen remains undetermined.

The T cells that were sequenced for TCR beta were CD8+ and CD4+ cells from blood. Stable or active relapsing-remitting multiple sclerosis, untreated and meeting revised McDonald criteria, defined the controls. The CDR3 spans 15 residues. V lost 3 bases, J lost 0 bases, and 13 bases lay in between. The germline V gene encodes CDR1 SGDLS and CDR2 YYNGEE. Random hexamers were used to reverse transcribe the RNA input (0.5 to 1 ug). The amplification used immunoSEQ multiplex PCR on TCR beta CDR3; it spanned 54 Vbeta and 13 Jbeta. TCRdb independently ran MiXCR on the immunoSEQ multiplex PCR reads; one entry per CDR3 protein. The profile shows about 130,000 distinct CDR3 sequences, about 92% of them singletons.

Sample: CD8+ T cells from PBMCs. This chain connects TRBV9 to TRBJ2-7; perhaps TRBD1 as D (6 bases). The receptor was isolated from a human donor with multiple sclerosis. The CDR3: CASSGYRERSYEQYF. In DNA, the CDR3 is TGTGCCAGCAGCGGCTACAGGGAGCGCTCCTACGAGCAGTACTTC.